This TCR beta chain was observed in a study of blood T cell repertoires in COVID-19. Study-level background: Samples taken during acute and convalescent COVID-19 were collected in the United States, Italy and Spain.

The repertoire was sequenced with immunoSEQ multiplex PCR; TCRdb's copy has only in-frame clones and lacks some. The sample includes around 280,000 clones, roughly 89% of them seen just once. CDR1 is MNHEY, CDR2 SVGAGI, per germline. V lost 6 bases to trimming and J lost 7 bases, with 19 bases between them. The CDR3 sequence is 15 residues long. Membership in each cohort depended on participant-reported clinical history. The clonotype originates from a woman in her 40s who had recovered from COVID-19. The specimen was PBMCs or T cells enriched from blood (not recorded which). V is TRBV6-5 and J is TRBJ1-5; D gene unclear. Here the CDR3 reads CASRDPGRVGQPQHF. The CDR3, as DNA: TGTGCCAGCAGGGACCCTGGGAGGGTGGGGCAGCCCCAGCATTTT.